The 7 T cell receptor beta chains given below trace back to one sample, sequenced in a study of blood T cell repertoires in COVID-19. Profiling relied on immunoSEQ multiplex PCR, and the TCRdb table lists in-frame clones only, not all of them. The sample consists of 150,000 or so clones, approximately 86% of them appearing once. The sample consisted of peripheral blood. Every receptor here comes from a man between 60 and 70 years old with COVID-19, enrolled during active disease.

The chain uses TRBV15 and TRBJ1-5; TRBD1 matches 8 bases. V trimming: 0 bases; J trimming: 3 bases; junction bases outside the gene matches: 19. The CDR3 has 21 amino acids. CDR1 and CDR2 (germline): LNHNV, YYDKDF (reference sequence). CDR3 sequence (DNA): TGTGCCACCAGCAGAGACCGCCGGAGCAGGGGGCGAAGTGGTAACAATCAGCCCCAGCATTTT. This sequence encodes CATSRDRRSRGRSGNNQPQHF.

This rearrangement joins TRBV6-2 or TRBV6-3 to TRBJ2-5; a weak D match, TRBD1 (5 bases). The CDR3 extends over 15 amino acids. Germline CDR1 is MNHEY and CDR2 is SVGEGT. Trimming took off 5 bases at V and 5 bases at J, with 18 bases between the two ends. The CDR3 region has the DNA TGTGCCAGCAGTCCAACAGGCGGAAAAGCGGAGACCCAGTACTTC. It specifies CASSPTGGKAETQYF.

This chain links TRBV24-1 with TRBJ2-2, with 7 bases identical to TRBD2. Per germline, CDR1 KGHDR and CDR2 SFDVKD. Trimming took 0 bases from V and 2 from J; bases not matched to a gene: 5. The CDR3 totals 17 residues. CDR3 coding DNA: TGTGCCACCAGTGATTTGAGCCTAGCGGACAACACCGGGGAGCTGTTTTTT. Its protein product is CATSDLSLADNTGELFF.

V and J are TRBV6-6 and TRBJ1-2; no reliable D call. The germline V and J ends were trimmed by 4 bases and 8 bases, with 14 bases remaining between them. This CDR3 is 13 amino acids long. The V gene's germline CDR1 is MNHNY and CDR2 SVGAGI (reference sequence). The CDR3 region has the DNA TGTGCCAGCAGTTTCGGGTACGACCTCGGCTACACCTTC. This codes for CASSFGYDLGYTF.

V usage is TRBV6-5 and J usage is TRBJ1-5; 7 bases match TRBD1. The CDR3 consists of 15 residues. Germline V lookup: CDR1 MNHEY, CDR2 SVGAGI. Trimming cost V 4 bases and J 0 bases; bases outside gene matches: 3. Written as DNA, the CDR3 is TGTGCCAGCAGTTTAACAGGGGTTAGCAATCAGCCCCAGCATTTT. Encoded protein: CASSLTGVSNQPQHF.

The chain uses TRBV28 and TRBJ2-7; 10 bases agree with TRBD2. The CDR3 has 18 amino acids. Germline lookup yields CDR1 MDHEN and CDR2 SYDVKM. V was pared by 6 bases and J by 2 bases, with 16 bases of the junction left unmatched. CDR3 amino acids: CASRREPHLAGATYEQYF. The CDR3 nucleotides are TGTGCCAGCAGGAGAGAGCCGCACCTAGCGGGGGCCACCTACGAGCAGTACTTC. Full variable domain (missing parts from reference TRBV28 and TRBJ2-7): DVKVTQSSRYLVKRTGEKVFLECVQDMDHENMFWYRQDPGLGLRLIYFSYDVKMKEKGDIPEGYSVSREKKERFSLILESASTNQTSMYLCASRREPHLAGATYEQYFGPGTRLTVT.

The chain employs TRBV27 and TRBJ1-5; D ambiguous. The germline V and J ends were trimmed by 8 bases and 3 bases, with 14 bases remaining between them. The CDR3 extends over 14 amino acids. Germline V CDR1 and CDR2: MNHEY, SMNVEV (reference sequence). The CDR3 is CASCDPGNNQPQHF. The CDR3 region has the DNA TGTGCCAGCTGCGACCCCGGGAACAATCAGCCCCAGCATTTT.